This TCR beta chain was captured in a study of regulatory T cells in long-lasting Graves disease. There are many counts of this clonotype. Construction of TCR beta libraries relied on iRepertoire HTBI primers and on Arm-PCR targeting CDR3 regions. TCRdb analysed the multiplex PCR reads with MiXCR anew, one entry per CDR3 protein. The table lists roughly 400,000 distinct CDR3 sequences, over 14% of them singletons, with approximately 7.8% in the top ten. This CDR3 region has 12 residues. Trimming removed 6 bases at V and 6 bases at J, with 12 bases between. CDR1 and CDR2 from the germline V gene are SNHLY and FYNNEI. Time point reported: newly diagnosed GD, antithyroid drugs for less than 3 months. PBMC-derived RNA was used for the TCR library. The data also belong to a second study, concerning T cells in Graves' hyperthyroidism and ophthalmopathy. That report adds: Hyperthyroidism of Graves' type that showed no ophthalmopathy progression within 18 months was stable.

The clonotype originates from a woman aged 40 to 49 with Graves disease. The V gene is TRBV2, the J gene TRBJ2-7, with a possible D match to TRBD2 (6 bases). Material: peripheral blood mononuclear cells (PBMCs), obtained at new diagnosis, from a patient treated with antithyroid drugs. CDR3 amino acids: CASRVEGPEQYF. DNA for the CDR3: TGTGCCAGCAGGGTGGAGGGACCCGAGCAGTACTTC.